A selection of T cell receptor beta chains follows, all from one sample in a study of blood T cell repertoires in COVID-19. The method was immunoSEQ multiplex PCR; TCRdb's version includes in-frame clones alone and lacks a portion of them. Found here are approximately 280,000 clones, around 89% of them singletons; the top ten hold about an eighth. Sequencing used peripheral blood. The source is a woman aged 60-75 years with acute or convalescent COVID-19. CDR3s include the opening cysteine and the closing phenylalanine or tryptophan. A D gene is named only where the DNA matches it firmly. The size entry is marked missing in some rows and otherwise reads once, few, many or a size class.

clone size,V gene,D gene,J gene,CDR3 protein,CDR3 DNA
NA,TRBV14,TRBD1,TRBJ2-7,CASSLRDRDYEQYF,TGTGCCAGCAGCCTCCGGGACAGGGACTACGAGCAGTACTTC
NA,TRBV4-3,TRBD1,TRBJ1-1,CASSTRTTGTEAFF,TGCGCCAGCAGCACTCGAACGACAGGGACTGAAGCTTTCTTT
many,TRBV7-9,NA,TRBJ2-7,CASSITGFGEQYF,TGTGCCAGCAGCATAACAGGGTTTGGCGAGCAGTACTTC
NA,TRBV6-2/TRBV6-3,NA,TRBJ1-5,CASSYGTVQGAQHF,TGTGCCAGCAGTTACGGAACAGTCCAAGGGGCCCAGCATTTT
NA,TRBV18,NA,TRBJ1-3,CASSPQGFISSGNTIYF,TGTGCCAGCTCACCGCAGGGTTTCATTAGCTCTGGAAACACCATATATTTT
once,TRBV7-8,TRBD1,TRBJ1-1,CASSPGQGWGTEAFF,TGTGCCAGCAGCCCAGGACAGGGTTGGGGCACTGAAGCTTTCTTT
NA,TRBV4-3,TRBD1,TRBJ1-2,CASSPDRGPYGYTF,TGCGCCAGCAGCCCAGACAGGGGGCCCTATGGCTACACCTTC
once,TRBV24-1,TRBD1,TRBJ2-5,CATSTGGSLETQYF,TGTGCCACCAGTACAGGGGGCTCGTTAGAGACCCAGTACTTC
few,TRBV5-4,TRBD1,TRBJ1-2,CASRGQWDKLWYTF,TGTGCCAGCAGGGGACAGTGGGATAAACTATGGTACACCTTC
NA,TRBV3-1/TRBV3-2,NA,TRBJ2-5,CASSLGTTQETQYF,TGTGCCAGCAGCCTAGGCACTACACAAGAGACCCAGTACTTC
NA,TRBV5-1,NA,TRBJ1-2,CASSPTGPYGYTF,TGCGCCAGCAGTCCTACAGGTCCCTATGGCTACACCTTC
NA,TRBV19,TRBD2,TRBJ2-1,CASSRQAGGYNEQFF,TGTGCCAGTAGCAGACAAGCGGGAGGGTACAATGAGCAGTTCTTC
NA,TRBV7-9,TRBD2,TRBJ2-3,CASSLGEGQYF,TGTGCCAGCAGCCTAGGGGAGGGGCAGTATTTT
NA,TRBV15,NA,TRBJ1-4,CATSSRSYREKLFF,TGTGCCACCAGCTCCCGGTCGTACAGAGAAAAACTGTTTTTT
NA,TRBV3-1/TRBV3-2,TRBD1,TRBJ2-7,CASSQEWGTGLGYEQYF,TGTGCCAGCAGCCAAGAGTGGGGGACAGGGCTAGGGTACGAGCAGTACTTC
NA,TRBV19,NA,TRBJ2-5,CASRGNRALETQYF,TGTGCCAGCCGTGGGAACAGGGCCTTGGAGACCCAGTACTTC
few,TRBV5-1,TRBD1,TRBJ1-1,CASSPGQGAGTEAFF,TGCGCCAGCAGCCCGGGACAGGGGGCCGGCACTGAAGCTTTCTTT
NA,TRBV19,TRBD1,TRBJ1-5,CASSAPTGGWNQPQHF,TGTGCCAGTAGTGCCCCCACAGGGGGCTGGAATCAGCCCCAGCATTTT
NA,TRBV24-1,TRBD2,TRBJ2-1,CATSESGRSYNEQFF,TGTGCCACCAGTGAGAGCGGGAGGTCCTACAATGAGCAGTTCTTC
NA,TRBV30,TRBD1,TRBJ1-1,CAWTYRGNTEAFF,TGTGCCTGGACCTACAGGGGAAACACTGAAGCTTTCTTT
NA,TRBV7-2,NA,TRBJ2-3,CASSLARLLSTDTQYF,TGTGCCAGCAGCTTAGCACGACTCCTGAGCACAGATACGCAGTATTTT
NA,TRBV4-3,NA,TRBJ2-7,CASSQDTSSHWYEQYF,TGCGCCAGCAGCCAAGATACTTCGTCGCATTGGTACGAGCAGTACTTC
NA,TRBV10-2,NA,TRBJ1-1,CASSETAVVTEAFF,TGCGCCAGCAGTGAAACGGCGGTGGTGACTGAAGCTTTCTTT
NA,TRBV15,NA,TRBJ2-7,CATSWGRGLEQYF,TGTGCCACCAGCTGGGGTAGAGGGCTGGAGCAGTACTTC
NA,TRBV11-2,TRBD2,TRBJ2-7,CASSDGPGLADEQYF,TGTGCCAGCAGCGACGGTCCGGGACTAGCGGACGAGCAGTACTTC
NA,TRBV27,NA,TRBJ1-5,CASGGARDQPQHF,TGTGCCAGCGGGGGGGCCAGGGATCAGCCCCAGCATTTT
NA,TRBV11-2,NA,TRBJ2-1,CASSSDYEQFF,TGTGCCAGCAGCTCGGACTATGAGCAGTTCTTC
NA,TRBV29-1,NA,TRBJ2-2,CSVVGENTGELFF,TGCAGCGTTGTCGGTGAAAACACCGGGGAGCTGTTTTTT
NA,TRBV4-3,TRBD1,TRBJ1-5,CASSQDHRGHQPQHF,TGCGCCAGCAGCCAGGACCACAGGGGGCATCAGCCCCAGCATTTT
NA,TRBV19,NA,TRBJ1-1,CASSIPGLRTAFF,TGTGCCAGTAGTATCCCAGGACTGCGAACAGCTTTCTTT
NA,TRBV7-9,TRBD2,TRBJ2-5,CASSWAGGQETQYF,TGTGCCAGCAGCTGGGCGGGGGGGCAAGAGACCCAGTACTTC
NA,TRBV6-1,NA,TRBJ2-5,CASSEWVGGQRETQYF,TGTGCCAGCAGTGAATGGGTGGGGGGGCAAAGGGAGACCCAGTACTTC
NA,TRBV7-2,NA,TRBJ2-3,CASSPFSGADTQYF,TGTGCCAGCAGCCCGTTTTCAGGGGCAGATACGCAGTATTTT
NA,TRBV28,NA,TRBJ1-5,CASSYRESNQPQHF,TGTGCCAGCAGTTACAGGGAAAGCAATCAGCCCCAGCATTTT
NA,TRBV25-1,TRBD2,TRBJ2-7,CASSESLWGGSSYEQYF,TGTGCCAGCAGTGAAAGTCTGTGGGGAGGGAGCTCCTACGAGCAGTACTTC
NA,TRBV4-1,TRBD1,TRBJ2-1,CASSQEGQGEGQFF,TGCGCCAGCAGCCAAGAGGGACAGGGCGAAGGACAGTTCTTC
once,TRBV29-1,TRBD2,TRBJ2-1,CSVEALAGEQQFF,TGCAGCGTTGAGGCCCTAGCGGGAGAACAGCAGTTCTTC
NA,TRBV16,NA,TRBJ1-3,CASSQWIRTTGNTIYF,TGTGCCAGCAGCCAATGGATTAGGACTACTGGAAACACCATATATTTT
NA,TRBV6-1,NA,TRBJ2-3,CASSPESDTQYF,TGTGCCAGCAGCCCAGAATCAGATACGCAGTATTTT
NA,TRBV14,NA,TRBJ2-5,CASSQDFQGETQYF,TGTGCCAGCAGCCAAGATTTTCAGGGGGAGACCCAGTACTTC
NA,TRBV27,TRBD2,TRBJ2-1,CASRTPRGDSYNEQFF,TGTGCCAGCAGAACGCCGCGGGGGGACTCCTACAATGAGCAGTTCTTC
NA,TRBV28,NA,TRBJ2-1,CASSSNEQFF,TGTGCCAGCAGTTCTAATGAGCAGTTCTTC
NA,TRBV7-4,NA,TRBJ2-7,CASSLASCYEQYF,TGTGCCAGCAGCTTAGCCAGTTGCTACGAGCAGTACTTC
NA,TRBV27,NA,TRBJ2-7,CASSHPGHHEQYF,TGTGCCAGCAGTCATCCGGGACACCACGAGCAGTACTTC
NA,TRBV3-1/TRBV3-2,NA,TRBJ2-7,CASSQDQGPTYEQYF,TGTGCCAGCAGCCAAGATCAGGGGCCCACCTACGAGCAGTACTTC
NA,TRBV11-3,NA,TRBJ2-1,CASSQGVRETDEQFF,TGTGCCAGCAGCCAAGGGGTACGGGAGACTGATGAGCAGTTCTTC
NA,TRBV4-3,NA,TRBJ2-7,CASSQDRGSYEQYF,TGCGCCAGCAGCCAAGATAGGGGCTCCTACGAGCAGTACTTC